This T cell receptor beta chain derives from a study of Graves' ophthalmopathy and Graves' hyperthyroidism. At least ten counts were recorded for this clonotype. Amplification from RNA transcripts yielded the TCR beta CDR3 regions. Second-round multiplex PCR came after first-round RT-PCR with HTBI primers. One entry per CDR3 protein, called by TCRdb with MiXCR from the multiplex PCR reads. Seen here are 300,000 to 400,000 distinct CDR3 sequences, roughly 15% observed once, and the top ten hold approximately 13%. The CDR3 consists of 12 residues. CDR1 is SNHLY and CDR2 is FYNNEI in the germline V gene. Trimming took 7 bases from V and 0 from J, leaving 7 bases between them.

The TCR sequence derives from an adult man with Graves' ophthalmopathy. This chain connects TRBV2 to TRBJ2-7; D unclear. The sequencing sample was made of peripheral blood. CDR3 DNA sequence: TGTGCCAGCACAAGAACCTCCTACGAGCAGTACTTC. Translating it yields CASTRTSYEQYF.